The 8 T cell receptor beta chains given below trace back to one sample, sequenced in a study of T cell responses to AZD1222 COVID-19 vaccine. Using immunoSEQ multiplex PCR, the repertoire was profiled, and TCRdb retains in-frame clones only, with some absent. The sample includes fewer than 150,000 clones, 88% of them seen just once. The sample consisted of peripheral blood, taken on day 0 of AZD1222 vaccination. Every receptor here comes from an adult in good health.

The chain links TRBV7-2 to TRBJ1-2; 9 positions agree with TRBD1. The CDR3 runs 14 residues. The V and J ends lost 3 bases and 7 bases, in that order; junction bases with no gene match: 6. Germline V CDR1 and CDR2: SGHTA, FQGNSA. Here the CDR3 DNA reads TGTGCCAGCAGCTTGGCAACAGGGGGCGGTGGCTACACCTTC. It encodes CASSLATGGGGYTF.

The chain combines TRBV6-5 with TRBJ2-7; 8 nucleotides match TRBD2. V lost 7 bases, J lost 7 bases, and 9 bases stayed unmatched. This CDR3 region has 13 residues. The germline CDR1 and CDR2 sequences are MNHEY and SVGAGI. Here the CDR3 reads CASTAGRDMEQYF. CDR3 nucleotide sequence: TGTGCCAGCACCGCCGGGAGGGATATGGAGCAGTACTTC.

The genes are TRBV2 and TRBJ1-2; D may be TRBD1 (5 bases). Germline CDR1 is SNHLY and CDR2 is FYNNEI. V lost 1 base and J lost 8, with 14 bases in between. The CDR3 totals 14 residues. The CDR3 nucleotides are TGTGCCAGCAGTGAAGATGGGCAGAGGGGCGGCTACACCTTC. Residues: CASSEDGQRGGYTF.

The rearrangement uses TRBV6-4 and TRBJ2-1; 8 nucleotides match TRBD2. The CDR3 loop spans 17 amino acids. J lost 8 bases, V lost 0 bases, and 12 bases had no gene match. Germline CDR1 reads MRHNA; CDR2 reads SNTAGT. CDR3 nucleotides: TGTGCCAGCAGTGACTCGATAACTAGCGGTATTCGGCATGAGCAGTTCTTC. Its translation: CASSDSITSGIRHEQFF.

The genes are TRBV4-2 and TRBJ2-3; unclear D gene. From germline, CDR1 is LGHNA and CDR2 YNFKEQ. V lost 6 bases, J lost 4 bases, and 11 bases lay in between. The CDR3 contains 13 residues. CDR3 in amino acids: CASRLVGADTQYF. For the CDR3, the DNA is TGTGCCAGCAGGCTGGTGGGCGCAGATACGCAGTATTTT.

The chain carries TRBV6-1 and TRBJ2-7; possibly TRBD1 for D (5 bases). V lost 3 bases to trimming and J lost 8 bases, with 11 bases between them. CDR1 is MNHNS and CDR2 is SASEGT in the germline V gene. This CDR3 contains 12 residues. The CDR3 spells CASSDRTDKQYF. The CDR3 DNA sequence: TGTGCCAGCAGTGACCGGACGGACAAGCAGTACTTC.

The chain uses TRBV4-1 and TRBJ2-3; TRBD2 matches 7 bases. After removal of 4 bases from V and 1 base from J, the junction contained 11 bases not matched to a gene. The CDR3 has 17 amino acids. Germline values: CDR1 MGHRA, CDR2 YSYEKL. In DNA, the CDR3 is TGCGCCAGCAGCCGTTCCCCGGCGGGGGTCGGCACAGATACGCAGTATTTT. Translation gives CASSRSPAGVGTDTQYF.

The gene calls are TRBV29-1 and TRBJ2-3; D gene uncertain. Germline values: CDR1 SQVTM, CDR2 ANQGSEA. The CDR3 extends over 14 amino acids. The germline V and J ends were trimmed by 2 bases and 0 bases, with 9 bases remaining between them. The CDR3 reads CSVERTFSTDTQYF. The CDR3 DNA reads as TGCAGCGTTGAAAGGACCTTTAGCACAGATACGCAGTATTTT.